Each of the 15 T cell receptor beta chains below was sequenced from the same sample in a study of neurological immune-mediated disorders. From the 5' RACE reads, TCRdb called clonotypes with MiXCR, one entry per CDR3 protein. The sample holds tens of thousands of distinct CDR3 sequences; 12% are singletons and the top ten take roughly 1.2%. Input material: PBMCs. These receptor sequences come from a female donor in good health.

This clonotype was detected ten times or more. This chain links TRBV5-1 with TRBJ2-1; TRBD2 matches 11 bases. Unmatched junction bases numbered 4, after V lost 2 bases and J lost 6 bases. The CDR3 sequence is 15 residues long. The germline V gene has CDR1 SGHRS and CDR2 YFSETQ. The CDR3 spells CASSFSLAGANEQFF. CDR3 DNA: TGCGCCAGCAGCTTTTCACTAGCGGGAGCCAATGAGCAGTTCTTC.

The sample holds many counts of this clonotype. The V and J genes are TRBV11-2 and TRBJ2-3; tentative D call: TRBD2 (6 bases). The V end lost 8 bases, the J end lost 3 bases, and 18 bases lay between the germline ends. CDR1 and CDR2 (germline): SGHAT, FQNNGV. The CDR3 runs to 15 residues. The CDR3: CASDPRGMGTDTQYF. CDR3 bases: TGTGCCAGCGACCCCCGGGGGATGGGTACAGATACGCAGTATTTT.

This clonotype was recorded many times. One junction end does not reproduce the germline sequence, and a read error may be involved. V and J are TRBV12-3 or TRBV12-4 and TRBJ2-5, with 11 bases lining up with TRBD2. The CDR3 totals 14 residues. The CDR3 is CASSIAGGRETQYF. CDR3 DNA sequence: TGTGCCAGCAGTATAGCGGGGGGGCGAGAGACCCAGTACTTC.

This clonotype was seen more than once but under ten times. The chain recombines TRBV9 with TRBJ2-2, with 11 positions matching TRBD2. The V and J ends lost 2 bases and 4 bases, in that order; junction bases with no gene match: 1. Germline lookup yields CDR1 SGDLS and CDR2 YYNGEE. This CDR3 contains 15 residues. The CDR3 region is CASSVSGRATGELFF. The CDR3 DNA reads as TGTGCCAGCAGCGTTAGCGGGAGGGCCACCGGGGAGCTGTTTTTT.

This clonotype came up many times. Written as DNA, the CDR3 is TGCAGTGCTAGACCCCAAGGGGTCCGGGCAACTAATGAAAAACTGTTTTTT. Residues: CSARPQGVRATNEKLFF. The chain links TRBV20-1 to TRBJ1-4; D is perhaps TRBD1 (5 bases). Trimming removed 2 bases at V and 0 bases at J, with 16 bases between. There are 17 residues in the CDR3. Germline values: CDR1 DFQATT, CDR2 SNEGSKA (reference sequence).

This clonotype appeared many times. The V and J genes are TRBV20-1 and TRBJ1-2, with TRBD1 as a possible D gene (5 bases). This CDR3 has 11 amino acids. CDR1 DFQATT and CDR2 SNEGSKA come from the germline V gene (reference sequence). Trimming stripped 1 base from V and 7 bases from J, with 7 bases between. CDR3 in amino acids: CSARVQGGYTF. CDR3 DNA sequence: TGCAGTGCTAGAGTCCAGGGTGGCTACACCTTC.

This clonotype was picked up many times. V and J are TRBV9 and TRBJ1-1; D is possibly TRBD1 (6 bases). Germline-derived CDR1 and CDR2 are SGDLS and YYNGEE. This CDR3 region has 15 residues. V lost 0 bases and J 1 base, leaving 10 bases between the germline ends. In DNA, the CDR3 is TGTGCCAGCAGCGTAGACTGGGGGCCGAACACTGAAGCTTTCTTT. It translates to CASSVDWGPNTEAFF.

In DNA, the CDR3 is TGCGCCAGCAGCCATTCTCTAGCGGGGGGCCAGGAGACCCAGTACTTC. Its protein is CASSHSLAGGQETQYF. The chain recombines TRBV4-1 with TRBJ2-5; 11 bases agree with TRBD2. This CDR3 has 16 residues. Losses at the gene ends were 3 bases for V and 5 bases for J; bases not matched to a gene: 8. Germline lookup yields CDR1 MGHRA and CDR2 YSYEKL.

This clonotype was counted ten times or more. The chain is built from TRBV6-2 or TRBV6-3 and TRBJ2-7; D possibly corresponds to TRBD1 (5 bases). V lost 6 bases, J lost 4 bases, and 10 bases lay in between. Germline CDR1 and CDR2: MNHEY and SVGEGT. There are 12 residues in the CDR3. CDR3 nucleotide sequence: TGTGCCAGCAGGCCAGGGTTTTACGAGCAGTACTTC. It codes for CASRPGFYEQYF.

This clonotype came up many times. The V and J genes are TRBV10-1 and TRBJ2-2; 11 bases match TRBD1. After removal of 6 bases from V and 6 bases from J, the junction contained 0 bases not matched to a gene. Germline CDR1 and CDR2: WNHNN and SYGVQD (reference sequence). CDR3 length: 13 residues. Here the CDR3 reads CASRGQGAGELFF. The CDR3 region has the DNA TGCGCCAGCAGGGGACAGGGGGCCGGGGAGCTGTTTTTT.

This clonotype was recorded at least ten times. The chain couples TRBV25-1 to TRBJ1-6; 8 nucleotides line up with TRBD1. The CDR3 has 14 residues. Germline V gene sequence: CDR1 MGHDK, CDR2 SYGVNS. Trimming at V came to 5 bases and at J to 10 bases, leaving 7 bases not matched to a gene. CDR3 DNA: TGTGCCAGCAGTCTTACAGGGGGTGACTCACCCCTCCACTTT. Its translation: CASSLTGGDSPLHF.

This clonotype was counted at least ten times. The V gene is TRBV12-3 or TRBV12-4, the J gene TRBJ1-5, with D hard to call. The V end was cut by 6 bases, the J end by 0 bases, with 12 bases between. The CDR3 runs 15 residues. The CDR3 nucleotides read TGTGCCAGCAGGTCGGGAGCCTCTAGCAATCAGCCCCAGCATTTT. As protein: CASRSGASSNQPQHF.

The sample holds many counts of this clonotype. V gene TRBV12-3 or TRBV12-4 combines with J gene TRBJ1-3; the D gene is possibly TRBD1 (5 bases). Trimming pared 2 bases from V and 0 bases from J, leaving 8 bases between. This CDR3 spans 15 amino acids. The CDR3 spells CASSLRGLSGNTIYF. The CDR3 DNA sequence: TGTGCCAGCAGTTTAAGGGGCCTCTCTGGAAACACCATATATTTT.

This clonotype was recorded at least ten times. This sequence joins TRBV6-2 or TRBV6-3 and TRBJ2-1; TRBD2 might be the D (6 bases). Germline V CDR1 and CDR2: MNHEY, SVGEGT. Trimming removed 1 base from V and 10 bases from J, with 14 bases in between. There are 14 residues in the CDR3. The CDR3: CASSYLAGGGEQFF. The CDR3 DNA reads TGTGCCAGCAGTTACTTGGCCGGGGGAGGCGAGCAGTTCTTC.

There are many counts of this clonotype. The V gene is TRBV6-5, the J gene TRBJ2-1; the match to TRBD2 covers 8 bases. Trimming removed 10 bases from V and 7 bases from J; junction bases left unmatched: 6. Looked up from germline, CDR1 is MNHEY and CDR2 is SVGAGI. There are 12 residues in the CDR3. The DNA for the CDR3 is TGTGCCACCGGGGGGGCAAAGAATGAGCAGTTCTTC. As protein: CATGGAKNEQFF.